Each of the 24 T cell receptor beta chains below was sequenced from the same sample in a study of blood T cells in healthy people across ages (dated by TCRdb to between 2015 and 2017). The library was made by 5' RACE. TCRdb records Illumina HiSeq 2500 as the sequencer. A second PCR of about 6 to 12 cycles was run with a J-beta primer mix and a sample-barcoded 5' primer. The public sequencing data were trimmed at Q25 with fastp and processed into clonotypes with MiXCR by TCRdb, which kept only in-frame beta chains. Entries are consolidated by CDR3 protein sequence, retaining the most common genes and DNA. The sample contains more than 900,000 distinct CDR3 sequences, approximately 25% of them found a single time. In total, the top ten clones hold less than 0.85% of the sample. The data also belong to a second study, concerning T cells of mothers and their children.

The sequenced sample consisted of blood. Receptors originate from a girl aged 2 to 10 in good health.

The chain links TRBV12-3 or TRBV12-4 to TRBJ1-4, with 10 bases that match TRBD1. The ends lost 7 bases at V and 3 bases at J; junction bases unmatched: 5. The CDR3 loop spans 15 amino acids. The CDR3 nucleotides read TGTGCCAGCAACCGGGACAGGGGAGCTAATGAAAAACTGTTTTTT. Translating it yields CASNRDRGANEKLFF.

The CDR3 nucleotides are TGTGCTAGTGGTCTGGGACTGTCCAATTCACCCCTCCACTTT. As protein: CASGLGLSNSPLHF. The chain is built from TRBV12-5 and TRBJ1-6, with TRBD1 as a possible D gene (5 bases). V was shortened by 5 bases and J by 7 bases, with 12 bases between the two germline ends. The CDR3 contains 14 residues. CDR1 and CDR2 from the germline V gene are LGHNT and FRNRAP.

Comment on this clonotype: A much larger clone differs by one base, so this may be a read error. The chain combines TRBV13 with TRBJ1-5; a weak D match, TRBD1 (6 bases). The CDR3 runs 14 residues. Germline V CDR1 and CDR2: PRHDT, FYEKMQ (reference sequence). Trimming removed 5 bases at V and 1 base at J, with 9 bases between. The CDR3 loop is CASSETGSNQPQHF. CDR3 nucleotides: TGTGCCAGCAGCGAAACAGGGAGCAATCAGCCCCAGCATTTT.

A few counts support this clonotype. The chain couples TRBV5-1 to TRBJ2-2; D not certain. Trimming left V 8 bases short and J 2 bases short, with 13 bases between. The CDR3 consists of 14 residues. The germline gives CDR1 SGHRS, CDR2 YFSETQ. The CDR3 loop reads CASARGLNTGELFF. CDR3 sequence (DNA): TGCGCCAGTGCCCGAGGTCTAAACACCGGGGAGCTGTTTTTT.

The rearrangement joins TRBV2 to TRBJ2-1, with 9 nucleotides matching TRBD2. Germline CDR1 reads SNHLY; CDR2 reads FYNNEI. J lost 4 bases, V lost 8 bases, and 9 bases had no gene match. This CDR3 has 15 residues. The CDR3 is CASGIGGRGYNEQFF. The DNA of the CDR3 is TGTGCCAGCGGGATAGGCGGGAGGGGGTACAATGAGCAGTTCTTC.

The genes are TRBV29-1 and TRBJ2-5, with unresolved D. V was pared by 3 bases and J by 1 base, with 12 bases between. CDR1 SQVTM and CDR2 ANQGSEA come from the germline V gene. The CDR3 consists of 14 residues. The CDR3 coding sequence is TGCAGCGTTGAGGCGAGGCTCGCCCAAGAGACCCAGTACTTC. Translation gives CSVEARLAQETQYF.

On this clonotype: One base away lies a much larger clone, so this may be a sequencing read error. The chain carries TRBV19 and TRBJ2-4; D not certain. The CDR3 runs to 15 residues. Germline CDR1 reads LNHDA; CDR2 reads SQIVND (reference sequence). The CDR3 here is CASSIEKLTKIIQYF. CDR3 DNA sequence: TGTGCCAGTAGTATAGAAAAGCTTACCAAAATCATTCAGTACTTC.

V is TRBV7-2 and J is TRBJ1-4; D is unclear. CDR1 is SGHTA and CDR2 is FQGNSA in the germline V gene. The CDR3 consists of 14 residues. Trimming shortened V by 4 bases and J by 3 bases, and 9 bases separated the two germline ends. DNA for the CDR3: TGTGCCAGCAGCTCCGTGGAGGCTAATGAAAAACTGTTTTTT. Translating gives CASSSVEANEKLFF. The full variable domain, with the rest looked up from reference TRBV7-2 and TRBJ1-4, is GAGVSQSPSNKVTEKGKDVELRCDPISGHTALYWYRQSLGQGLEFLIYFQGNSAPDKSGLPSDRFSAERTGGSVSTLTIQRTQQEDSAVYLCASSSVEANEKLFFGSGTQLSVL.

Here the CDR3 reads CASSLLPTSGGDTQYF. In DNA, the CDR3 is TGTGCCAGCAGTTTACTTCCGACTAGCGGAGGGGATACGCAGTATTTT. This chain connects TRBV28 to TRBJ2-3, with 9 bases aligning to TRBD2. CDR3 size: 16 residues. V lost 2 bases, J lost 6 bases, and 9 bases stayed unmatched. CDR1 is MDHEN, CDR2 SYDVKM, per germline.

The chain uses TRBV29-1 and TRBJ1-1, with a tentative D call TRBD1 (6 bases). Germline CDR1 and CDR2: SQVTM and ANQGSEA. V shed 4 bases and J shed 4 bases, with 16 bases lying between them. The CDR3 is 14 residues long. The CDR3, as DNA: TGCAGCGTTGCTACCAGGGGACTATTCACTGAAGCTTTCTTT. Its protein is CSVATRGLFTEAFF.

A single count supports this clonotype. The chain employs TRBV27 and TRBJ2-5; D not certain. The J call may be mistaken, given a closer DNA end match to TRBJ2-1. The length of the CDR3 is 12 residues. CDR1 is MNHEY and CDR2 is SMNVEV in the germline V gene (reference sequence). This CDR3 is CASSLRAHEQFF. The CDR3 region has the DNA TGTGCCAGCAGTTTAAGGGCCCATGAGCAGTTCTTC.

There are a few counts of this clonotype. This chain joins TRBV29-1 and TRBJ2-5, with TRBD1 identical over 7 bases. Looked up from germline, CDR1 is SQVTM and CDR2 is ANQGSEA. The CDR3 spans 12 residues. The ends lost 0 bases at V and 12 bases at J; junction bases unmatched: 7. The CDR3 region is CSVEDPSGQKYF. The DNA for the CDR3 is TGCAGCGTTGAAGACCCCTCGGGACAGAAGTACTTC.

This clonotype showed up just a few times. The chain is built from TRBV29-1 and TRBJ2-5; D call uncertain. This CDR3 contains 16 residues. CDR1 and CDR2 from the germline V gene are SQVTM and ANQGSEA. The ends were cut back, 0 bases at V and 2 bases at J, with 16 bases in the middle. For the CDR3, the DNA is TGCAGCGTTGAAGACCCCGAGAGACGAGATCAAGAGACCCAGTACTTC. Protein sequence: CSVEDPERRDQETQYF. Filled out from reference TRBV29-1 and TRBJ2-5, the complete variable domain reads SAVISQKPSRDICQRGTSLTIQCQVDSQVTMMFWYRQQPGQSLTLIATANQGSEATYESGFVIDKFPISRPNLTFSTLTVSNMSPEDSSIYLCSVEDPERRDQETQYFGPGTRLLVL.

The CDR3 DNA reads as TGTGCCAGCAGCTTGGGACAGGGATATGCGGGGGAGCTGTTTTTT. Residues: CASSLGQGYAGELFF. This sequence joins TRBV7-3 and TRBJ2-2; 9 positions match TRBD1. From germline, CDR1 is SGHTA and CDR2 FQGTGA. CDR3 length: 15 amino acids. Trimming took 3 bases from V and 8 from J; bases not matched to a gene: 7.

The chain combines TRBV7-9 with TRBJ2-1; 7 positions agree with TRBD2. Trimming took 8 bases from V and 9 from J; bases not matched to a gene: 7. The CDR3 extends over 12 amino acids. Per the germline V gene, CDR1 is SEHNR and CDR2 is FQNEAQ (reference sequence). Here the CDR3 DNA reads TGTGCCAGCGTATGGGCGGGAGCTGAGCAGTTCTTC. This codes for CASVWAGAEQFF.

Turning to this clonotype: One end of the junction does not line up with germline, which may come from a read error. The chain is built from TRBV29-1 and TRBJ1-4, with TRBD1 identical over 7 bases. The CDR3 runs 14 residues. Germline-derived CDR1 and CDR2 are SQVTM and ANQGSEA. Here the CDR3 DNA reads TGTAGCGCGTCAGACAGGGTAACAAACGAAAAACTGTTTTTT. The encoded protein is CSASDRVTNEKLFF.

The sample holds a few counts of this clonotype. This chain connects TRBV5-1 to TRBJ1-2, with D unclear. Germline values: CDR1 SGHRS, CDR2 YFSETQ. CDR3 size: 15 residues. V was pared by 5 bases and J by 1 base, with 15 bases between. Here the CDR3 DNA reads TGCGCCAGCAGGCGGGTTACCCGACATAACTATGGCTACACCTTC. Protein: CASRRVTRHNYGYTF.

This chain uses TRBV29-1 with TRBJ2-1; 10 bases map to TRBD2. The germline CDR1 and CDR2 sequences are SQVTM and ANQGSEA. V shed 0 bases, J shed 4 bases, and the junction held 6 bases outside the gene matches. This CDR3 contains 16 residues. In nucleotides, the CDR3 is TGCAGCGTTGAAGATTCGGCTAGCGGGAGTTACAATGAGCAGTTCTTC. Amino acids: CSVEDSASGSYNEQFF.

This chain links TRBV28 with TRBJ2-7; TRBD2 is a possible D gene (5 bases). V was trimmed by 9 bases and J by 4 bases, leaving 22 bases between them. Per the germline V gene, CDR1 is MDHEN and CDR2 is SYDVKM. The CDR3 runs to 15 residues. The CDR3 loop is CASTIAGLGVYEQYF. CDR3 sequence (DNA): TGTGCCAGTACAATTGCGGGTTTAGGTGTGTACGAGCAGTACTTC. Full variable domain (outside the CDR3, taken from reference TRBV28 and TRBJ2-7): DVKVTQSSRYLVKRTGEKVFLECVQDMDHENMFWYRQDPGLGLRLIYFSYDVKMKEKGDIPEGYSVSREKKERFSLILESASTNQTSMYLCASTIAGLGVYEQYFGPGTRLTVT.

The CDR3 DNA follows: TGTGCCAGCAAGTACAGCGGACTTGAAAAACTGTTTTTT. Its protein is CASKYSGLEKLFF. V gene TRBV12-3 or TRBV12-4 combines with J gene TRBJ1-4; D call uncertain. The CDR3 loop spans 13 amino acids. With 7 bases removed from V and 7 bases from J, the gap between germline ends came to 13 bases.

V is TRBV24-1 and J is TRBJ2-7; D is possibly TRBD1 (5 bases). The CDR3 runs 13 residues. The germline V gene encodes CDR1 KGHDR and CDR2 SFDVKD. V was cut by 5 bases and J by 4 bases, with 11 bases left in between. CDR3 protein: CATSGIDSYEQYF. CDR3 in DNA: TGTGCCACCAGTGGCATTGACAGTTACGAGCAGTACTTC.

In this sample, this clonotype turned up a few times. J is TRBJ1-2 and V is TRBV12-3 or TRBV12-4; D is unresolved. Trimming pared 5 bases from V and 1 base from J, leaving 11 bases between. The CDR3 has 14 residues. DNA of the CDR3: TGTGCCAGCAGTCATTTAACAGATAACTATGGCTACACCTTC. Translated: CASSHLTDNYGYTF.

This clonotype appeared a few times. The V and J genes are TRBV29-1 and TRBJ1-4; 9 bases map to TRBD1. With V trimmed by 6 bases and J by 11 bases, 10 bases remained unmatched. This CDR3 has 13 residues. The V gene's germline CDR1 is SQVTM and CDR2 ANQGSEA. The CDR3 loop reads CSVMGQGGRKLFF. In DNA form, the CDR3 reads TGCAGCGTCATGGGACAGGGAGGACGGAAACTGTTTTTT.

This clonotype came up a few times. The gene calls are TRBV4-1 and TRBJ1-1; D is perhaps TRBD1 (5 bases). This CDR3 region has 14 residues. Germline CDR1 MGHRA, CDR2 YSYEKL. Trimming pared 1 base from V and 3 bases from J, leaving 9 bases between. CDR3 in DNA: TGCGCCAGCAGCCAAGGGGGCAGCTACACTGAAGCTTTCTTT. Translating gives CASSQGGSYTEAFF.